This T cell receptor (beta chain) was obtained from a study of cytomegalovirus exposure and HLA in healthy donors. The study, taken as a whole, reports: A list of 150 or so TCR beta chains associated with cytomegalovirus was given.

The table came from immunoSEQ multiplex PCR; TCRdb's copy has only in-frame clones and leaves some out. The data show 95,000 to 150,000 clones, about 83% seen once. Germline V gene lookup returns CDR1 SGHTA and CDR2 FQGNSA. The J segment lost 7 bases and the V segment lost 0 bases, leaving 5 bases of the junction unmatched. This CDR3 spans 16 amino acids. Remarks on this clone: What it binds is not known.

The V and J genes are TRBV7-2 and TRBJ2-1; 11 nucleotides line up with TRBD2. The clonotype comes from a woman younger than 45 in good health and CMV-seronegative. Sequencing was performed on PBMCs. The CDR3 protein is CASSLAGGTSGNEQFF. The CDR3 region has the DNA TGTGCCAGCAGCTTAGCGGGCGGGACTAGCGGAAATGAGCAGTTCTTC.